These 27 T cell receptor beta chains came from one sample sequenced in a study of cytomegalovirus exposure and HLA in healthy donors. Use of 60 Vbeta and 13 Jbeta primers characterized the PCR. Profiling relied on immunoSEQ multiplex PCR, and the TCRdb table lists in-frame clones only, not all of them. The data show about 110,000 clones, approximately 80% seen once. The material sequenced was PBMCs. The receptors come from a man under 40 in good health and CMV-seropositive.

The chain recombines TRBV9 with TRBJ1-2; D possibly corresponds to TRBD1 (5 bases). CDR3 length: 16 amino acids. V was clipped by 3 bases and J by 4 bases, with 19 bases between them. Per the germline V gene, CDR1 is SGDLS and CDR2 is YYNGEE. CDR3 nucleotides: TGTGCCAGCAGCGAACTGGGGGAGGAGATTTCCTATGGCTACACCTTC. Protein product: CASSELGEEISYGYTF.

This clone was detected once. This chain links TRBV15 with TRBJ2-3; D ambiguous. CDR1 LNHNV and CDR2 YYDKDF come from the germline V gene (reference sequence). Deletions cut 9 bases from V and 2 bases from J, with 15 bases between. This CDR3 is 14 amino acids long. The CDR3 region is CATGLTANTDTQYF. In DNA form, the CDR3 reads TGTGCCACTGGGCTTACAGCCAACACAGATACGCAGTATTTT.

The CDR3 nucleotides are TGTGCCAGCTCGAACATCTATGGCTACACCTTC. This sequence encodes CASSNIYGYTF. The rearrangement links TRBV18 to TRBJ1-2; D unresolved. CDR3 length: 11 residues. CDR1 and CDR2 from the germline V gene are KGHSH and LQKENI. The V gene lost 6 bases and the J gene lost 4 bases, with 6 bases spanning the gap.

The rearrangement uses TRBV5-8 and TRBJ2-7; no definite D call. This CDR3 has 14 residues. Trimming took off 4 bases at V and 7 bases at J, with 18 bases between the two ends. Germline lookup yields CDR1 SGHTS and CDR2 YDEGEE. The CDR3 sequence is CASSSLPRLEEQYF. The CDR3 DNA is TGTGCCAGCAGCAGCCTACCCCGACTCGAGGAGCAGTACTTC. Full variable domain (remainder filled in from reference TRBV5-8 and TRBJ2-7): EAGVTQSPTHLIKTRGQQATLRCSPISGHTSVYWYQQALGLGLQFLLWYDEGEERNRGNFPPRFSGRQFPNYSSELNVNALELEDSALYLCASSSLPRLEEQYFGPGTRLTVT.

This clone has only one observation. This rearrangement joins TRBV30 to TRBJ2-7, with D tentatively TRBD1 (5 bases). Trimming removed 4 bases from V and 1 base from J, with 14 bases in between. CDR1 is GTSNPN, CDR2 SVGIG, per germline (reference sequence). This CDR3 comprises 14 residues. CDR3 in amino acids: CAWKGDSASYEQYF. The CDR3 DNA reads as TGTGCCTGGAAAGGAGACAGTGCATCCTACGAGCAGTACTTC.

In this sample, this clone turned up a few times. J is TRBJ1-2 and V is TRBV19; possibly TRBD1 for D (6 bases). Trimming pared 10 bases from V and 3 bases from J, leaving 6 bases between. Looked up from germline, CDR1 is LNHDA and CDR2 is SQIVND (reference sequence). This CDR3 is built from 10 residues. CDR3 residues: CATGDYGYTF. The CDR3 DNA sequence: TGTGCCACAGGGGACTATGGCTACACCTTC. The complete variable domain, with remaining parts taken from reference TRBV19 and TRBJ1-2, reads DGGITQSPKYLFRKEGQNVTLSCEQNLNHDAMYWYRQDPGQGLRLIYYSQIVNDFQKGDIAEGYSVSREKKESFPLTVTSAQKNPTAFYLCATGDYGYTFGSGTRLTVV.

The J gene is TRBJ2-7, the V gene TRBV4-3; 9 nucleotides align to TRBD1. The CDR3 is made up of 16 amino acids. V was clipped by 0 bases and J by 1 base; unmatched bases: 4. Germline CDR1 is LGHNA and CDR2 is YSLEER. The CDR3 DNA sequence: TGCGCCAGCAGCCAAGATGGGGGACAGGGTTCCTACGAGCAGTACTTC. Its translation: CASSQDGGQGSYEQYF.

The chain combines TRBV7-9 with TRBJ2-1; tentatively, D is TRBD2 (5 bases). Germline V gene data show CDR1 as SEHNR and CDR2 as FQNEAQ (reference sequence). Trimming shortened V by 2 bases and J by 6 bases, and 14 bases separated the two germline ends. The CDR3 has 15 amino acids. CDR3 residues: CASSLYLPAVNEQFF. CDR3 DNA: TGTGCCAGCAGCTTATATTTGCCAGCGGTCAATGAGCAGTTCTTC.

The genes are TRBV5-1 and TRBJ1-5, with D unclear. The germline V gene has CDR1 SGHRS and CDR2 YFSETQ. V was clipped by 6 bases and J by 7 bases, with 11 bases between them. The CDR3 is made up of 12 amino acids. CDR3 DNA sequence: TGCGCCAGCACTCTGTTTAGCCAGCCCCAGCATTTT. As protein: CASTLFSQPQHF.

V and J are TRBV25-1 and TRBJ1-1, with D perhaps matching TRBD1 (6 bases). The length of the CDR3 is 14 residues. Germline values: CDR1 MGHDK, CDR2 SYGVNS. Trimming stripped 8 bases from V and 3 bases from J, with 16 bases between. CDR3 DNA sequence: TGTGCCAGCTGGGCCGGGACATGGGACACTGAAGCTTTCTTT. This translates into CASWAGTWDTEAFF.

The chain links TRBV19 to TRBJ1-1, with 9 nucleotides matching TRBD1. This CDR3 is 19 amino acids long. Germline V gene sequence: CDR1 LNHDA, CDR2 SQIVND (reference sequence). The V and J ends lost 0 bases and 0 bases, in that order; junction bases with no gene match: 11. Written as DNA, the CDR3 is TGTGCCAGTAGTATAGATCCGACAGGGGGATTGAGTATGAACACTGAAGCTTTCTTT. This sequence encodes CASSIDPTGGLSMNTEAFF.

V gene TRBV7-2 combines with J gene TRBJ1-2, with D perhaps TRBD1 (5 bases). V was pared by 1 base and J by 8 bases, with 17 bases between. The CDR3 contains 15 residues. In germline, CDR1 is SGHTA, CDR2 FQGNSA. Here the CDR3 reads CASSLGSQGNRGYTF. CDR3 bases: TGTGCCAGCAGCTTAGGATCTCAGGGTAATAGGGGCTACACCTTC.

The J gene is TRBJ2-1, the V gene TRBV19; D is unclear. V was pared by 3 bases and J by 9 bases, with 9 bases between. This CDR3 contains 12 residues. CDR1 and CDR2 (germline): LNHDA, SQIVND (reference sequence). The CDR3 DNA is TGTGCCAGTAGTATTCTCACCGGTGAGCAGTTCTTC. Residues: CASSILTGEQFF. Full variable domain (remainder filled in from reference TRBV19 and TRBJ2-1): DGGITQSPKYLFRKEGQNVTLSCEQNLNHDAMYWYRQDPGQGLRLIYYSQIVNDFQKGDIAEGYSVSREKKESFPLTVTSAQKNPTAFYLCASSILTGEQFFGPGTRLTVL.

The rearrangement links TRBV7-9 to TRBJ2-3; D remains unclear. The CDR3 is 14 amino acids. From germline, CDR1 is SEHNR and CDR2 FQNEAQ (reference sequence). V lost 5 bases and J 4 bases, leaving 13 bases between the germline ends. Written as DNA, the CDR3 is TGTGCCAGCAGCCTACTTAGCCACCCAGATACGCAGTATTTT. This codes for CASSLLSHPDTQYF. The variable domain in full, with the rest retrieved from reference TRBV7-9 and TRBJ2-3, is DTGVSQNPRHKITKRGQNVTFRCDPISEHNRLYWYRQTLGQGPEFLTYFQNEAQLEKSRLLSDRFSAERPKGSFSTLEIQRTEQGDSAMYLCASSLLSHPDTQYFGPGTRLTVL.

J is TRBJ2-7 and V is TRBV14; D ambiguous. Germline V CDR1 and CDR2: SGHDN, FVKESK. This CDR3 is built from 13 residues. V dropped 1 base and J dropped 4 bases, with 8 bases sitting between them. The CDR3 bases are TGTGCCAGCAGCCAAGTATTCCCTTACGAGCAGTACTTC. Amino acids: CASSQVFPYEQYF. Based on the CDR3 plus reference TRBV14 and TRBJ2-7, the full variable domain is EAGVTQFPSHSVIEKGQTVTLRCDPISGHDNLYWYRRVMGKEIKFLLHFVKESKQDESGMPNNRFLAERTGGTYSTLKVQPAELEDSGVYFCASSQVFPYEQYFGPGTRLTVT.

This CDR3 is CASSRQLNYGYTF. The CDR3 bases are TGTGCCAGCAGCCGACAGTTAAACTATGGCTACACCTTC. J is TRBJ1-2 and V is TRBV7-2, with D tentatively TRBD1 (5 bases). This CDR3 is 13 amino acids long. V was cut by 5 bases and J by 2 bases, with 9 bases left in between. Germline V gene sequence: CDR1 SGHTA, CDR2 FQGNSA.

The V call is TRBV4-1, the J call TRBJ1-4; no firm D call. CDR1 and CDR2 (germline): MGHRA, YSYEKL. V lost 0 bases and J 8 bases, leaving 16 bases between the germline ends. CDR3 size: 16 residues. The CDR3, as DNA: TGCGCCAGCAGCCAAGATCGGACGGGAGAGGCGGAAAAACTGTTTTTT. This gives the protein CASSQDRTGEAEKLFF.

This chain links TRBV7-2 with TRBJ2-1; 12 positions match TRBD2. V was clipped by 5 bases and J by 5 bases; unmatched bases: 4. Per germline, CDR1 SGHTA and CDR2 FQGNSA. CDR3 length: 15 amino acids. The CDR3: CASSPRLAGDNEQFF. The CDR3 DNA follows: TGTGCCAGCAGCCCCCGACTAGCGGGGGACAATGAGCAGTTCTTC.

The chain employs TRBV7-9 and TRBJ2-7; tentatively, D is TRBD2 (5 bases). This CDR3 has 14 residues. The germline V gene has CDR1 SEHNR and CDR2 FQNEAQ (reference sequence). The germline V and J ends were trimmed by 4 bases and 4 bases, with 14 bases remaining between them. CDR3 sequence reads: CASSYPGLPYEQYF. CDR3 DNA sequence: TGTGCCAGCAGCTACCCTGGACTCCCGTACGAGCAGTACTTC. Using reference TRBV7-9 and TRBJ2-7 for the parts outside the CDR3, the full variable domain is DTGVSQNPRHKITKRGQNVTFRCDPISEHNRLYWYRQTLGQGPEFLTYFQNEAQLEKSRLLSDRFSAERPKGSFSTLEIQRTEQGDSAMYLCASSYPGLPYEQYFGPGTRLTVT.

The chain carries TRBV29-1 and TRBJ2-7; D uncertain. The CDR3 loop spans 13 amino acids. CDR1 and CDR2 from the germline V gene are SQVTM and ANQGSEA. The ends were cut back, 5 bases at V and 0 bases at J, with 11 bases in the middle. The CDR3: CSVLGKDSYEQYF. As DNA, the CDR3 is TGCAGCGTTCTCGGTAAAGACTCCTACGAGCAGTACTTC.

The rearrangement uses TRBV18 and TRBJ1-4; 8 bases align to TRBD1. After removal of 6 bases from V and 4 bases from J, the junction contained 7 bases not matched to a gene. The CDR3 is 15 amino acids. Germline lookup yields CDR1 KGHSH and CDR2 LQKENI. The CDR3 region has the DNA TGTGCCAGCTCGCCTACGACAGGGGTTAATGAAAAACTGTTTTTT. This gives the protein CASSPTTGVNEKLFF.

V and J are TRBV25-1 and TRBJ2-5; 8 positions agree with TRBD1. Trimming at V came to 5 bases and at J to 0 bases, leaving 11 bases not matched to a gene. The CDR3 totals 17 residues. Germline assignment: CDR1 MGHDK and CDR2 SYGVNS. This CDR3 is CASSSGQGDSDQETQYF. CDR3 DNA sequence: TGTGCCAGCAGTTCAGGACAGGGAGATTCCGACCAAGAGACCCAGTACTTC.

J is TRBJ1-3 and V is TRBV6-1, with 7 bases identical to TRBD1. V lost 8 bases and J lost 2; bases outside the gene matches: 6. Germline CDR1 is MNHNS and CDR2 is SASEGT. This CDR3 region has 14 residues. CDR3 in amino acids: CASGRTGAGNTIYF. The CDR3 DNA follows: TGTGCCAGCGGCCGGACAGGAGCTGGAAACACCATATATTTT.

CDR3 DNA: TGTGCCACCCTCAGGGATCGAGAGACCCAGTACTTC. Protein: CATLRDRETQYF. J is TRBJ2-5 and V is TRBV6-5; D might be TRBD1 (5 bases). CDR3 length: 12 residues. The germline CDR1 and CDR2 sequences are MNHEY and SVGAGI. Trimming left V 10 bases short and J 4 bases short, with 13 bases between.

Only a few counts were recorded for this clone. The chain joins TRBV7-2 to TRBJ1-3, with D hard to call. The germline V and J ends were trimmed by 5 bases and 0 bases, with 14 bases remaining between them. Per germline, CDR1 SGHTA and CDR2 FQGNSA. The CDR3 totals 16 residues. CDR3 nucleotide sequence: TGTGCCAGCAGCATTAAAACAGCAAGCTCTGGAAACACCATATATTTT. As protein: CASSIKTASSGNTIYF.

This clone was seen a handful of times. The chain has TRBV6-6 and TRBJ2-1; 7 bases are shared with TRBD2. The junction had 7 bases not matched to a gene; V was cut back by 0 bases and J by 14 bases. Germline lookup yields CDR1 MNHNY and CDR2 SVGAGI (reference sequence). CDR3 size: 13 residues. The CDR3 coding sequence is TGTGCCAGCAGTTACTCGATAGGGAGGGAGGAGTTCTTC. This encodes CASSYSIGREEFF.

CDR3 in DNA: TGTGCCAGCACCGATCAAGGGGGCAGGGGCACTGAAGCTTTCTTT. Residues: CASTDQGGRGTEAFF. The genes are TRBV14 and TRBJ1-1, with 7 bases aligning to TRBD1. With 7 bases clipped from V and 4 bases from J, the junction kept 12 bases outside the gene matches. Germline assignment: CDR1 SGHDN and CDR2 FVKESK. The CDR3 has 15 amino acids.